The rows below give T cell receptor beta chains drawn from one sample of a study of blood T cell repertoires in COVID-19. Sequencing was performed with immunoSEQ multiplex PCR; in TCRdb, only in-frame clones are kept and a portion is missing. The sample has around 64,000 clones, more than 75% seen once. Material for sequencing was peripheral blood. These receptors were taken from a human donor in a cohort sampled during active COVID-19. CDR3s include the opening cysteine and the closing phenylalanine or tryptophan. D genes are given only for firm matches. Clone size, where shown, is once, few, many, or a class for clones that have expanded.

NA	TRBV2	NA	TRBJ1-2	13	TGTGCCAGCGATGCGGCAGGGGTCTATGGCTACACCTTC	CASDAAGVYGYTF
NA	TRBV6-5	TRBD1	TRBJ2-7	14	TGTGCCAGCAGGGTAGACAGGGGGATCTACGAGCAGTACTTC	CASRVDRGIYEQYF
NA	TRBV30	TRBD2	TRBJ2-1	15	TGTGCCTGGAGTGTACAGCGGGGGGGGTACAATGAGCAGTTCTTC	CAWSVQRGGYNEQFF
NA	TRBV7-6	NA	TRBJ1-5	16	TGTGCCAGCAGCTTAGAAAGTCCAGGGCGGAATCAGCCCCAGCATTTT	CASSLESPGRNQPQHF
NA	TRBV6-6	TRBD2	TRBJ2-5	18	TGTGCCAGCAGTCGCGCGGGGGGACCCCAATGGTACCAAGAGACCCAGTACTTC	CASSRAGGPQWYQETQYF
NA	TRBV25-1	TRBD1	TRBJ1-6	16	TGTGCCAGCAGCGAACCCACCGGGACAGGGAATTCACCCCTCCACTTT	CASSEPTGTGNSPLHF
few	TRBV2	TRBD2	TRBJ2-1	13	TGTGCCAGCGCGGCTAGCGGGGCCTATGAGCAGTTCTTC	CASAASGAYEQFF
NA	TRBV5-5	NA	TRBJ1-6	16	TGTGCCAGCAGCTTGGAGGGAGGGCTCCGTAATTCACCCCTCCACTTT	CASSLEGGLRNSPLHF
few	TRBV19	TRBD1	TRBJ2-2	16	TGTGCCAGTAGTCTAGTGACCGGGACAGTGACCGGGGAGCTGTTTTTT	CASSLVTGTVTGELFF
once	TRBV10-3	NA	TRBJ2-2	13	TGTGCCACACTAACCCAGGGCACCGGGGAGCTGTTTTTT	CATLTQGTGELFF
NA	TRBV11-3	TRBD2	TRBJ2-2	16	TGTGCCAGCAGCGGGTTAGCGGGGTCAAACACCGGGGAGCTGTTTTTT	CASSGLAGSNTGELFF
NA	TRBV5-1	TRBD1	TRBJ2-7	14	TGCGCCAGCAGCGCGGGACAGGGCCCCTACGAGCAGTACTTC	CASSAGQGPYEQYF
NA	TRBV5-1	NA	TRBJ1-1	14	TGCGCCAGCAGCTTGACAACTATGAACACTGAAGCTTTCTTT	CASSLTTMNTEAFF
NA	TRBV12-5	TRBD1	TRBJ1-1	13	TGTGCTAGTGGGCCAGACAGGGATCGGGGAGCTTTCTTT	CASGPDRDRGAFF
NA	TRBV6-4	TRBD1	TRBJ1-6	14	TGTGCCAGCAGGTCCGGGACAGGCTTTTCACCCCTCCACTTT	CASRSGTGFSPLHF
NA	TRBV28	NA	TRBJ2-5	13	TGTGCCAGCAGTTTAAGGAGGACTGGGACCCAGTACTTC	CASSLRRTGTQYF
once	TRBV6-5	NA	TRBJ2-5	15	TGTGCCAGCAGTTACTCATATGGGGGCCCAGAGACCCAGTACTTC	CASSYSYGGPETQYF
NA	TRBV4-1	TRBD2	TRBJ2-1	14	TGCGCCAGCAGCCAGGAACTAGCGGGGCGCGAGCAGTTCTTC	CASSQELAGREQFF
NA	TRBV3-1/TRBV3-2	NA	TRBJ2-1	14	TGTGCCAGCAGCCGGGGCTCAAATTACAATGAGCAGTTCTTC	CASSRGSNYNEQFF
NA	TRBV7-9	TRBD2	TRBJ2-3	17	TGTGCCAGCAGCTTAGATAGCGGGGGTTTCTTCACAGATACGCAGTATTTT	CASSLDSGGFFTDTQYF
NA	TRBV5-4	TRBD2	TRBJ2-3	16	TGTGCCAGCAGCCCACTAGCGGGGGGTGGAAGAGGTACGCAGTATTTT	CASSPLAGGGRGTQYF
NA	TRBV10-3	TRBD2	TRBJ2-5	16	TGTGCCATCAGTGGGGTCACTAGCGGGGGAAAAGAGACCCAGTACTTC	CAISGVTSGGKETQYF
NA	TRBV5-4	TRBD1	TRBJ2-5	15	TGTGCCAGCAGCTCGAAGACAGGGGGCCAAGAGACCCAGTACTTC	CASSSKTGGQETQYF
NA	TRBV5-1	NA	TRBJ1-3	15	TGCGCCAGCAGCTTGGGTCGGGGCTCTGGAAACACCATATATTTT	CASSLGRGSGNTIYF
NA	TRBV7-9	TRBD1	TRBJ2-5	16	TGTGCCAGCAGTTCGGGGGCAGGGGGCAGCCAAGAGACCCAGTACTTC	CASSSGAGGSQETQYF
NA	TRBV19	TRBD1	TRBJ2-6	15	TGTGCCAGTAGTACCTACAGGGGGAGTGCCAACGTCCTGACTTTC	CASSTYRGSANVLTF
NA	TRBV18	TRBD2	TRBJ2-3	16	TGTGCCAGCTCACCTGAGACCGGGACTAGCGCGTATACGCAGTATTTT	CASSPETGTSAYTQYF
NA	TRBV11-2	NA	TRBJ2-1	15	TGTGCCAGCAGCTTAGTGAGGACTACCTACAATGAGCAGTTCTTC	CASSLVRTTYNEQFF
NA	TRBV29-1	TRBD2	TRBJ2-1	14	TGCAGCGTTGCGACTAGCGGGGGGGCCCATGAGCAGTTCTTC	CSVATSGGAHEQFF
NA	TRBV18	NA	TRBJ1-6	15	TGTGCCAGCTCACCGGAACAGGGCCGGGGCTCACCCCTCCACTTT	CASSPEQGRGSPLHF
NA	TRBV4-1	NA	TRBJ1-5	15	TGCGCCAGCAGCCCCCGCGGGGGGTACAGTCAGCCCCAGCATTTT	CASSPRGGYSQPQHF
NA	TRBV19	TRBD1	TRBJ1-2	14	TGTGCCAGTTCCGGGGGACAGGGCGGCTATGGCTACACCTTC	CASSGGQGGYGYTF
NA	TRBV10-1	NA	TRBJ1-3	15	TGCGCCAGCACCGCGGGACGGAGCTCTGGAAACACCATATATTTT	CASTAGRSSGNTIYF
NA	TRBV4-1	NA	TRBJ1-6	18	TGCGCCAGCAGCCAAGCCGGGCAGGGGAAGATAGATAATTCACCCCTCCACTTT	CASSQAGQGKIDNSPLHF
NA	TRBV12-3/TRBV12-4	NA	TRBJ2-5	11	TGTGCCAGCGCTCGGGGGGAGACCCAGTACTTC	CASARGETQYF
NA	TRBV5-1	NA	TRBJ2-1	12	TGCGCCAGCAGCTTTTCCGGGGATGAGCAGTTCTTC	CASSFSGDEQFF
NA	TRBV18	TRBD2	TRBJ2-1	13	TGTGCCAGCCGCGAAACTAGCGTCGATGAGCAGTTCTTC	CASRETSVDEQFF
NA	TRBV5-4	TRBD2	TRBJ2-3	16	TGTGCCAGCAGCTTTGCCCTAGCGGGTAGCACAGATACGCAGTATTTT	CASSFALAGSTDTQYF
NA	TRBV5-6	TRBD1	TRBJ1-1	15	TGTGCCAGCAGCCGCCGGGACAGGGGGAAGGCTGAAGCTTTCTTT	CASSRRDRGKAEAFF
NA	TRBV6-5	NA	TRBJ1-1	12	TGTGCCAGCAGTTACGCGGGGACTGAAGCTTTCTTT	CASSYAGTEAFF
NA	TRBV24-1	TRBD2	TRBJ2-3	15	TGTGCCACCAGTGAACCGGGACTAGCTTCAGATACGCAGTATTTT	CATSEPGLASDTQYF
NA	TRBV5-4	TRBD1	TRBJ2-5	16	TGTGCCAGCAGCCCTAGGTCCGGACAGGGCTTGGAGACCCAGTACTTC	CASSPRSGQGLETQYF
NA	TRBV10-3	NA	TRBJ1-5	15	TGTGCCATCAGTGAGTCGAGGCAGCCCAATCAGCCCCAGCATTTT	CAISESRQPNQPQHF
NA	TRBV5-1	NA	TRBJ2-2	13	TGCGCCAGCAGAGAGGGATCCACCGGGGAGCTGTTTTTT	CASREGSTGELFF
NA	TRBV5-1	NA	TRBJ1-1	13	TGCGCCAGCAGCCGAGGACAGAACACTGAAGCTTTCTTT	CASSRGQNTEAFF
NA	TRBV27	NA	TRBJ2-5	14	TGTGCCAGCCCCCTCGTAGAAGACCAAGAGACCCAGTACTTC	CASPLVEDQETQYF
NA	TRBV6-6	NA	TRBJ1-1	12	TGTGCCAGCAGTTCCCAGGGATCTGAAGCTTTCTTT	CASSSQGSEAFF
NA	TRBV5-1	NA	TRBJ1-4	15	TGCGCCAGCAGCTGGGGAACAGGGTTGGGTGAAAAACTGTTTTTT	CASSWGTGLGEKLFF
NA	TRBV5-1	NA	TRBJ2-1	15	TGCGCCAGCAGCTTGGTAACCACTAGTAACAATGAGCAGTTCTTC	CASSLVTTSNNEQFF
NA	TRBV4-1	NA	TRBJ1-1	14	TGCGCCAGCAGCCCGATACACCGGAACACTGAAGCTTTCTTT	CASSPIHRNTEAFF
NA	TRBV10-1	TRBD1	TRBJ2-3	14	TGCGCCAGCAGTCTGACAGGGCCCTCAGATACGCAGTATTTT	CASSLTGPSDTQYF